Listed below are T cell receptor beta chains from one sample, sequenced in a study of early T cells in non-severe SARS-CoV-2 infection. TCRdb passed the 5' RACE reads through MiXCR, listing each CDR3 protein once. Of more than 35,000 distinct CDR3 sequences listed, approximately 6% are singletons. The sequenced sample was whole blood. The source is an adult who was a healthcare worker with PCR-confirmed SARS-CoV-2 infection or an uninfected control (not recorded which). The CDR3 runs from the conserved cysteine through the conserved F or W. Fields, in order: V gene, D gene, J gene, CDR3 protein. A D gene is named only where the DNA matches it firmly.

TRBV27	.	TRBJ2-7	CASREGGSSYEQYF
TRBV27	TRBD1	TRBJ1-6	CASRSDRAHSSPLHF
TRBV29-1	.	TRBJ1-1	CSGTENTEAFF
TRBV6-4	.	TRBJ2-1	CASSGTRGDYNEQFF
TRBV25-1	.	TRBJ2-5	CASSESPNRETQYF
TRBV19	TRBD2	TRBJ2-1	CATRLAGSYNEQFF
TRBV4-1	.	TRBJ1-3	CASSQDSESSGNTIYF
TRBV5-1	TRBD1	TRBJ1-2	CASGMGQGYNYGYTF
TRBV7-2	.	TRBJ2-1	CASSPGPVNEQFF
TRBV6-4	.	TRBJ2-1	CASSDSAGSYNEQFF
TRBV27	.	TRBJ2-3	CASSFRDHRQYF
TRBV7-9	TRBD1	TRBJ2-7	CASSSWTGVAEQYF
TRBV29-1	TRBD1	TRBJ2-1	CSLTGTGFNNEQFF
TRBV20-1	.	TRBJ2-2	CSARDVIALNTGELFF
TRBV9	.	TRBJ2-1	CASSDPSGREQFF
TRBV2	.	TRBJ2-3	CASNRDSTDTQYF
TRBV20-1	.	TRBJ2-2	CSARSPGFGAGELFF
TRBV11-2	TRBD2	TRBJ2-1	CASSPILAGGFF
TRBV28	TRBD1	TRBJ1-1	CASREGATEAFF
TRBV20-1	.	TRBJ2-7	CSARVRTPPYEQYF
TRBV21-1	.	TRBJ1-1	CASSNLGRSTEAFF
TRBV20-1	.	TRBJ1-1	CSARDLARMGTEAFF
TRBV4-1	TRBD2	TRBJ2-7	CASSRTSGKYRSSYEQYF
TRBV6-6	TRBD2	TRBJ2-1	CASSYTARRGRFDNEQFF
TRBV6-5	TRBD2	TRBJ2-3	CASSPPGGRDDTQYF
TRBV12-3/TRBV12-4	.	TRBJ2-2	CASSLGGTNTGELFF
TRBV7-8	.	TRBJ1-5	CASSPTIQPNSNQPQHF
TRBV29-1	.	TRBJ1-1	CSVDYSENTEAFF
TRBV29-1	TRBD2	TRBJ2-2	CSVVLGSGSTGELFF
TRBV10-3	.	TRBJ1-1	CAISEVWGSTEAFF
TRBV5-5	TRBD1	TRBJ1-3	CASTRGTAGNTIYF
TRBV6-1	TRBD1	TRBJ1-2	CASRQTQGAGGYTF
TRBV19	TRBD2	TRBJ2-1	CASNRGGGNEQFF
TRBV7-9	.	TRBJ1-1	CASSPTNTEAFF
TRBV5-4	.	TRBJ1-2	CASSPGWAGFDGYTF
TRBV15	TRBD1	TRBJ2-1	CATSAWDSEQFF
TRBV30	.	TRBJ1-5	CAWSMGGGQPQHF
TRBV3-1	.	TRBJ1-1	CASSQERGGQGTEAFF
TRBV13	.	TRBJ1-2	CAILIRGTSGYTF
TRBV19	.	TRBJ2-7	CASSSPGPMNEQYF
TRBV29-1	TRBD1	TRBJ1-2	CSVEAGGHGYTF
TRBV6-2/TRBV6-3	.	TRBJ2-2	CASTNGFGELFF
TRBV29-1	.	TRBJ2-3	CSVEDGYTDTQYF
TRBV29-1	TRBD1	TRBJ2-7	CSGLQGAEQYF
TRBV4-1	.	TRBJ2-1	CASSQELTPPNRNEQFF
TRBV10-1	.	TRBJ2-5	CASSGAGPRGTQYF
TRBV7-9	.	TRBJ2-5	CASSDNLETQYF
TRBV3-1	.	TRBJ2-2	CASSQRPDTGELFF
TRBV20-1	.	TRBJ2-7	CSARPQAGQGLYEQYF
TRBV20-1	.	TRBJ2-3	CSRDAMSTDTQYF
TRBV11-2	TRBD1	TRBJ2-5	CASSLRTGGGETQYF
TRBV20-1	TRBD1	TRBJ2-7	CSARGQGDYEQYF
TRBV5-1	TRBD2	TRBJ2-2	CASRLLAENTGELFF
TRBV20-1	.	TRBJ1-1	CSARPGVSTEAFF
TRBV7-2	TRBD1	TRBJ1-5	CASSLTGLNQPQHF
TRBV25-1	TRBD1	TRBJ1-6	CASQGGYNSPLHF
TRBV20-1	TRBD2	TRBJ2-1	CSARGLAGHPYNEQFF
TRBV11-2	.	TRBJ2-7	CASSLDSGNYEQYF
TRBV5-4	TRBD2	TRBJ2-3	CASRLAGADTQYF